This record looks at one T cell receptor beta chain sequence and its context. The record originates from a study of blood T cell repertoires in COVID-19. Study overall: There were acute and convalescent COVID-19 samples, and they came from the United States, Italy and Spain. From T cells, B-cell-depleted T cells, or PBMCs came the material, which was cDNA or gDNA.

V lost 2 bases and J lost 4; bases outside the gene matches: 8. Germline V gene lookup returns CDR1 GTSNPN and CDR2 SVGIG (reference sequence). The CDR3 is 16 residues long. In the authors' methods: Estimation of nucleated cell counts was performed using reference gene primer amplification. The method was immunoSEQ multiplex PCR; TCRdb's version includes in-frame clones alone and lacks a portion of them. The V and J calls and clone size are taken from that table; D and trimming were inferred from the DNA. This repertoire shows a few hundred thousand clones, around 87% found once; its top ten account for 7.8%.

The chain employs TRBV30 and TRBJ2-5, with 12 positions matching TRBD2. This TCR was recovered from a woman between 50 and 59 years old who had recovered from COVID-19. The sequenced sample was peripheral blood. CDR3 residues: CAWSWLAGGLVETQYF. In DNA, the CDR3 is TGTGCCTGGAGTTGGCTAGCGGGAGGGCTGGTAGAGACCCAGTACTTC.